Presented here are 28 T cell receptor beta chains from one specimen sequenced in a study of T cells in Graves' hyperthyroidism and ophthalmopathy. RNA transcripts were the template for amplifying TCR beta CDR3 regions. When the TCR CDR3 underwent first-round RT-PCR, the HTBI primer set was used. TCRdb called the multiplex PCR reads again in MiXCR, with one record for every CDR3 protein. The sample has 350,000 to 400,000 distinct CDR3 sequences; approximately 17% are singletons. Sequencing was carried out using blood. These receptors were taken from a man in his late teens or twenties with Graves' ophthalmopathy.

The table lists this clonotype with many counts. The genes are TRBV12-3 or TRBV12-4 and TRBJ1-5; possibly TRBD1 for D (5 bases). Trimming stripped 6 bases from V and 7 bases from J, with 16 bases between. The CDR3 contains 14 residues. The DNA for the CDR3 is TGTGCCAGCAGCCCAGAGGGACGGCGGCAGCCCCAGCATTTT. Translation gives CASSPEGRRQPQHF.

This clonotype was found a few times. The chain carries TRBV20-1 and TRBJ2-3; D not certain. V lost 6 bases and J lost 5, with 0 bases in between. The germline CDR1 and CDR2 sequences are DFQATT and SNEGSKA (reference sequence). CDR3 size: 8 residues. The CDR3, as DNA: TGCAGTGCAGATACGCAGTATTTT. It codes for CSADTQYF.

The chain combines TRBV27 with TRBJ1-2; D is ambiguous. V shed 0 bases and J shed 0 bases, with 8 bases lying between them. The V gene's germline CDR1 is MNHEY and CDR2 SMNVEV (reference sequence). The length of the CDR3 is 15 residues. The CDR3 loop is CASSLSGRANYGYTF. The CDR3 region has the DNA TGTGCCAGCAGTTTATCGGGGAGAGCTAACTATGGCTACACCTTC.

Remarks on this clonotype: One junction end does not reproduce the germline sequence, and a read error may be involved. The chain uses TRBV5-8 and TRBJ1-5; D gene unclear. In germline, CDR1 is SGHTS, CDR2 YDEGEE. The CDR3 contains 13 residues. This CDR3 reads CTSSPQPNQPQHF. CDR3 bases: TGTACCAGCAGCCCCCAGCCAAATCAGCCCCAGCATTTT.

This clonotype was seen repeatedly, ten times or more. This rearrangement joins TRBV5-1 to TRBJ2-7, with D possibly matching TRBD2 (7 bases). V was trimmed by 4 bases and J by 5 bases, leaving 19 bases between them. From germline, CDR1 is SGHRS and CDR2 YFSETQ. This CDR3 is 15 amino acids long. CDR3 amino acids: CASSPGEGRAHEQYF. The CDR3 DNA sequence: TGCGCCAGCAGCCCAGGGGAGGGCAGGGCCCACGAGCAGTACTTC. Looking up the rest from reference TRBV5-1 and TRBJ2-7 gives the full variable domain: KAGVTQTPRYLIKTRGQQVTLSCSPISGHRSVSWYQQTPGQGLQFLFEYFSETQRNKGNFPGRFSGRQFSNSRSEMNVSTLELGDSALYLCASSPGEGRAHEQYFGPGTRLTVT.

This clonotype showed up many times. The chain carries TRBV3-1 and TRBJ2-5; the match to TRBD2 covers 8 bases. The CDR3 contains 16 residues. V was pared by 0 bases and J by 3 bases, with 6 bases of the junction left unmatched. Germline V gene sequence: CDR1 LGHDT, CDR2 YNNKEL (reference sequence). The CDR3 loop is CASSQEAGGYKETQYF. In DNA form, the CDR3 reads TGTGCCAGCAGCCAAGAGGCGGGGGGCTATAAAGAGACCCAGTACTTC.

This clonotype appeared a few times. The J gene is TRBJ1-3, the V gene TRBV6-1; D unclear. Germline V gene lookup returns CDR1 MNHNS and CDR2 SASEGT. Trimming took off 7 bases at V and 2 bases at J, with 12 bases between the two ends. This CDR3 is built from 14 residues. CDR3 protein: CASIVGAPGNTIYF. The CDR3 bases are TGTGCCAGCATCGTCGGCGCCCCTGGAAACACCATATATTTT.

This clonotype has ten or more counts. The V and J genes are TRBV12-3 or TRBV12-4 and TRBJ2-5, with TRBD2 matching over 8 bases. CDR3 length: 16 amino acids. V shed 4 bases, J shed 0 bases, and the junction held 7 bases outside the gene matches. DNA for the CDR3: TGTGCCAGCAGTTCCCTAGCGGGCACGTACCAAGAGACCCAGTACTTC. It codes for CASSSLAGTYQETQYF.

V gene TRBV5-1 combines with J gene TRBJ2-7, with TRBD2 as a possible D gene (5 bases). V gave up 2 bases and J gave up 7 bases, with 16 bases separating them. CDR3 size: 14 residues. Per the germline V gene, CDR1 is SGHRS and CDR2 is YFSETQ. CDR3 DNA sequence: TGCGCCAGCAGCTTTAGGACCGACACGGGAGAGCAGTACTTC. Translated, it gives CASSFRTDTGEQYF.

The chain combines TRBV20-1 with TRBJ2-7, with a tentative D call TRBD1 (6 bases). The V end lost 0 bases, the J end lost 3 bases, and 12 bases lay between the germline ends. Germline lookup yields CDR1 DFQATT and CDR2 SNEGSKA (reference sequence). This CDR3 comprises 14 residues. In DNA, the CDR3 is TGCAGTGCTAGAGATAATGGCAGGGGCTACGAGCAGTACTTC. It translates to CSARDNGRGYEQYF.

The sample holds one count of this clonotype. V gene TRBV30 combines with J gene TRBJ1-2, with D tentatively TRBD1 (5 bases). Germline V gene data show CDR1 as GTSNPN and CDR2 as SVGIG (reference sequence). The V end lost 1 base, the J end lost 6 bases, and 9 bases lay between the germline ends. The length of the CDR3 is 12 residues. This CDR3 is CAWSGRGDGYTF. The CDR3 nucleotides are TGTGCCTGGAGTGGGAGGGGAGATGGCTACACCTTC. Using reference TRBV30 and TRBJ1-2 for the parts outside the CDR3, the full variable domain is SQTIHQWPATLVQPVGSPLSLECTVEGTSNPNLYWYRQAAGRGLQLLFYSVGIGQISSEVPQNLSASRPQDRQFILSSKKLLLSDSGFYLCAWSGRGDGYTFGSGTRLTVV.

This clonotype was recorded at least ten times. V gene TRBV11-2 combines with J gene TRBJ1-1, with TRBD1 identical over 11 bases. The CDR3 sequence is 15 residues long. Germline V CDR1 and CDR2: SGHAT, FQNNGV. V was pared by 5 bases and J by 3 bases, with 5 bases of the junction left unmatched. The CDR3 region is CASSPGTGGDTEAFF. Here the CDR3 DNA reads TGTGCCAGCAGCCCAGGGACAGGGGGGGACACTGAAGCTTTCTTT.

This clonotype was counted ten times or more. This rearrangement joins TRBV3-1 to TRBJ2-5; D remains unclear. V lost 4 bases to trimming and J lost 0 bases, with 9 bases between them. The germline gives CDR1 LGHDT, CDR2 YNNKEL (reference sequence). There are 14 residues in the CDR3. DNA for the CDR3: TGTGCCAGCAGCCCCTTGTTGTACCAAGAGACCCAGTACTTC. It encodes CASSPLLYQETQYF.

This clonotype has only a few counts. The V and J genes are TRBV2 and TRBJ2-3, with D unresolved. V lost 7 bases to trimming and J lost 4 bases, with 6 bases between them. Germline V gene lookup returns CDR1 SNHLY and CDR2 FYNNEI. The CDR3 totals 11 residues. Here the CDR3 reads CASIRADTQYF. DNA for the CDR3: TGTGCCAGCATTCGAGCAGATACGCAGTATTTT.

The rearrangement joins TRBV18 to TRBJ2-2, with 7 bases identical to TRBD1. V lost 6 bases to trimming and J lost 4 bases; unmatched junction nucleotides: 8. The length of the CDR3 is 15 residues. Germline CDR1 is KGHSH and CDR2 is LQKENI. The CDR3 region is CASSPRDSSTGELFF. DNA of the CDR3: TGTGCCAGCTCCCCTCGGGACAGTTCCACCGGGGAGCTGTTTTTT.

The chain joins TRBV7-2 to TRBJ2-7; the D gene is possibly TRBD2 (5 bases). The V and J ends lost 2 bases and 2 bases respectively, with 22 bases between them. The V gene's germline CDR1 is SGHTA and CDR2 FQGNSA. This CDR3 region has 18 residues. CDR3 DNA: TGTGCCAGCAGCTTAATGGGAGACCAAACGAGGAGCCCCTACGAGCAGTACTTC. Encoded protein: CASSLMGDQTRSPYEQYF.

V usage is TRBV12-3 or TRBV12-4 and J usage is TRBJ2-7, with a possible D match to TRBD1 (7 bases). CDR3 length: 14 amino acids. V was cut by 5 bases and J by 7 bases, with 18 bases left in between. The CDR3 DNA sequence: TGTGCCAGCAGTCGCAGGGGGGCGATCTGGGAGCAGTACTTC. It encodes CASSRRGAIWEQYF.

At least ten counts were recorded for this clonotype. The chain carries TRBV6-2 or TRBV6-3 and TRBJ2-7; D may be TRBD2 (5 bases). Trimming took 6 bases from V and 0 from J, leaving 9 bases between them. The length of the CDR3 is 13 residues. In germline, CDR1 is MNHEY, CDR2 SVGEGT. As DNA, the CDR3 is TGTGCCAGCAGAGGAGCGGACTCCTACGAGCAGTACTTC. Translation gives CASRGADSYEQYF.

This clonotype appeared many times. V gene TRBV5-5 combines with J gene TRBJ1-5; D remains ambiguous. Germline-derived CDR1 and CDR2 are SGHKS and YYEKEE (reference sequence). CDR3 length: 15 amino acids. Trimming took 1 base from V and 5 from J, leaving 13 bases between them. In DNA, the CDR3 is TGTGCCAGCAGCTTGTTGGGAGTTAGGGATCAGCCCCAGCATTTT. Its protein is CASSLLGVRDQPQHF.

This clonotype was detected once. The CDR3 DNA reads as TGTGCCAGCAGCCCTACAGCTACCCTCCAAGAGACCCAGTACTTC. Translation gives CASSPTATLQETQYF. The chain is built from TRBV5-4 and TRBJ2-5; unclear D gene. V dropped 4 bases and J dropped 1 base, with 14 bases sitting between them. CDR3 length: 15 amino acids. CDR1 is SGHNT, CDR2 YYREEE, per germline (reference sequence).

On this clonotype itself: One base away lies a much larger clone, so this may be a sequencing read error. The chain has TRBV12-3 or TRBV12-4 and TRBJ2-7, with 10 bases matching TRBD2. This CDR3 contains 16 residues. The DNA for the CDR3 is TGTGTCAGCAGTTTTTTAGTAGCGGGGGGCTCCTACGAGCAGTACTTC. It translates to CVSSFLVAGGSYEQYF.

The chain joins TRBV7-2 to TRBJ1-2; D not resolved. Trimming shortened V by 5 bases and J by 1 base, and 20 bases separated the two germline ends. Germline assignment: CDR1 SGHTA and CDR2 FQGNSA. The CDR3 totals 17 residues. CDR3 DNA: TGTGCCAGCAGCATCAAGGGTCCCGGGTTTTTTAACTATGGCTACACCTTC. Protein sequence: CASSIKGPGFFNYGYTF.

This clonotype came up many times. CDR3 sequence: CASSPRRQSTGELFF. CDR3 nucleotides: TGTGCCAGCAGCCCCCGGAGGCAGAGCACCGGGGAGCTGTTTTTT. This rearrangement joins TRBV12-3 or TRBV12-4 to TRBJ2-2, with TRBD2 as a possible D gene (5 bases). The CDR3 totals 15 residues. Between the trimmed V and J ends, which lost 6 bases and 4 bases, there was a span of 15 bases.

At least ten counts were recorded for this clonotype. The chain combines TRBV29-1 with TRBJ2-7; perhaps TRBD1 as D (5 bases). Germline V gene sequence: CDR1 SQVTM, CDR2 ANQGSEA. This CDR3 contains 13 residues. V was clipped by 4 bases and J by 6 bases, with 16 bases between them. This chain's CDR3 is CSVVGVRAFEQYF. CDR3 DNA sequence: TGCAGCGTTGTGGGTGTCAGGGCATTCGAGCAGTACTTC.

V and J are TRBV3-1 and TRBJ2-2; 9 bases agree with TRBD2. The CDR3 covers 16 residues. Germline V lookup: CDR1 LGHDT, CDR2 YNNKEL (reference sequence). The junction had 2 bases not matched to a gene; V was cut back by 2 bases and J by 1 base. The CDR3 protein is CASSQSSGGNTGELFF. As DNA, the CDR3 is TGTGCCAGCAGCCAAAGTAGCGGGGGGAACACCGGGGAGCTGTTTTTT.

This clonotype was seen a few times. The V and J genes are TRBV28 and TRBJ1-6; TRBD1 aligns across 9 bases. From germline, CDR1 is MDHEN and CDR2 SYDVKM. The CDR3 has 16 amino acids. J gave up 7 bases and V 3 bases, and 7 bases lay outside the gene matches. The DNA for the CDR3 is TGTGCCAGCAGTTTCGGTGGGGGACAGGGAAATTCACCCCTCCACTTT. This sequence encodes CASSFGGGQGNSPLHF. Using reference TRBV28 and TRBJ1-6 for the parts outside the CDR3, the full variable domain is DVKVTQSSRYLVKRTGEKVFLECVQDMDHENMFWYRQDPGLGLRLIYFSYDVKMKEKGDIPEGYSVSREKKERFSLILESASTNQTSMYLCASSFGGGQGNSPLHFGNGTRLTVT.

This chain uses TRBV10-1 with TRBJ1-5; D perhaps matches TRBD1 (6 bases). The CDR3 extends over 15 amino acids. V lost 0 bases, J lost 6 bases, and 12 bases lay in between. CDR1 is WNHNN and CDR2 is SYGVQD in the germline V gene (reference sequence). Here the CDR3 DNA reads TGCGCCAGCAGTGAGTCGAACAGGGAGGTTCAGCCCCAGCATTTT. This sequence encodes CASSESNREVQPQHF.

V and J are TRBV5-1 and TRBJ1-4; 9 bases match TRBD1. Germline CDR1 is SGHRS and CDR2 is YFSETQ. This CDR3 has 16 residues. V lost 0 bases to trimming and J lost 7 bases; unmatched junction nucleotides: 7. CDR3 sequence (DNA): TGCGCCAGCAGCTTGGGAACCGGGACAGGGTCTGAAAAACTGTTTTTT. Residues: CASSLGTGTGSEKLFF. Looking up the rest from reference TRBV5-1 and TRBJ1-4 gives the full variable domain: KAGVTQTPRYLIKTRGQQVTLSCSPISGHRSVSWYQQTPGQGLQFLFEYFSETQRNKGNFPGRFSGRQFSNSRSEMNVSTLELGDSALYLCASSLGTGTGSEKLFFGSGTQLSVL.